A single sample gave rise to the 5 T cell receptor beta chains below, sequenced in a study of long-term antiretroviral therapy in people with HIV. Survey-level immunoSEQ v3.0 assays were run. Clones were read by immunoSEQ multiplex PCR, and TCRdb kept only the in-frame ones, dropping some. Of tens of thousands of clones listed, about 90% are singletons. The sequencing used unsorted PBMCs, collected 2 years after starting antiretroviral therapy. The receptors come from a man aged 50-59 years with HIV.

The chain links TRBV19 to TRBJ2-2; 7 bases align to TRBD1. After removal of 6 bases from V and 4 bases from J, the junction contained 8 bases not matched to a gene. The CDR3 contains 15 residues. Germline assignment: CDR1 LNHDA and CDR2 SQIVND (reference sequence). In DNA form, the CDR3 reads TGTGCCAGTAGGGTAGGGGGCGCGGGCACCGGGGAGCTGTTTTTT. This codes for CASRVGGAGTGELFF.

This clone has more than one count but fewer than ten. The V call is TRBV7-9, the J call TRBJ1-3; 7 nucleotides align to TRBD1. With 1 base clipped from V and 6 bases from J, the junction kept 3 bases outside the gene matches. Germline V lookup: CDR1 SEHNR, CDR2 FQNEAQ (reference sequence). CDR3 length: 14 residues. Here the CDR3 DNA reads TGTGCCAGCAGCTTAGTACAGGGGACAAACACCATATATTTT. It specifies CASSLVQGTNTIYF.

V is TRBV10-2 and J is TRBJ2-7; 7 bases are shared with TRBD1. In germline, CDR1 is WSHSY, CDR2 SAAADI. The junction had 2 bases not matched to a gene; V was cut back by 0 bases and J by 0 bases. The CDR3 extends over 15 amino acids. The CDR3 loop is CASSESWDSSYEQYF. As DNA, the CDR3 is TGCGCCAGCAGTGAGTCATGGGACAGCTCCTACGAGCAGTACTTC.

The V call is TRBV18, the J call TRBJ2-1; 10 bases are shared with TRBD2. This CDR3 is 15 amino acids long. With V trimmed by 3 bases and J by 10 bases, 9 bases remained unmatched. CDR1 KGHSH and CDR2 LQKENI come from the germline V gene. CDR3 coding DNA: TGTGCCAGCTCACCTATAGCGGGAGGCTCGAGGGAGCAGTTCTTC. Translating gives CASSPIAGGSREQFF.

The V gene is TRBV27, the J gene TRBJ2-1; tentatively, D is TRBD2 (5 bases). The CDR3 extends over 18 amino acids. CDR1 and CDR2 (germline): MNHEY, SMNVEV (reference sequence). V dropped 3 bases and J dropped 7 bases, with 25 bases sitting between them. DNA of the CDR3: TGTGCCAGCAGTTTTTTTGTATATGAGGGAGCTAGACTAAATGAGCAGTTCTTC. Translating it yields CASSFFVYEGARLNEQFF.